This T cell receptor (beta chain) was captured in a study of OX40 agonist ivuxolimab in advanced cancers. The CDR3 extends over 13 amino acids. V gave up 4 bases and J gave up 4 bases; unmatched junction bases: 1. Germline V gene data show CDR1 as MNHEY and CDR2 as SVGAGI. Assay used: immunoSEQ multiplex PCR; TCRdb lists only in-frame clones, some missing. The repertoire holds 85,000 to 100,000 clones, 85% to 90% seen once, with approximately 0.2% in the top ten. The sequence derives from an adult with an advanced solid tumor such as melanoma, head and neck, liver or kidney cancer. This rearrangement joins TRBV6-5 to TRBJ2-7; 10 bases fit TRBD2. This material consisted of CD4+ or CD8+ T cells sorted from blood, taken in a trial of the OX40 agonist ivuxolimab. The CDR3 region has the DNA TGTGCCAGCAGTTCGACTAGCGGGTACGAGCAGTACTTC. This translates into CASSSTSGYEQYF.